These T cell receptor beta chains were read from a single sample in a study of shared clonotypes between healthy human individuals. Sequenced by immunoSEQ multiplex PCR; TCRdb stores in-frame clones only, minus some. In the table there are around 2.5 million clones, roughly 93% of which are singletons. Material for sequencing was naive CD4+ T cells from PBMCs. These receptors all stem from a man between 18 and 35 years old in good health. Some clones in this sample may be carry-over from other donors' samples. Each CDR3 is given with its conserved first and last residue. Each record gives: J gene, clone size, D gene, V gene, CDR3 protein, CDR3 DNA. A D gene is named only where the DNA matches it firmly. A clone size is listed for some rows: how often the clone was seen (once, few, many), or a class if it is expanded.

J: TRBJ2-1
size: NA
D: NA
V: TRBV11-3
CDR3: CASSFGLTSYNEQFF
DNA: TGTGCCAGCAGCTTTGGATTAACCTCCTACAATGAGCAGTTCTTC

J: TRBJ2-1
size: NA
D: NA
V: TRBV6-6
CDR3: CASSYEQYYNEQFF
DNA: TGTGCCAGCAGTTACGAACAGTACTACAATGAGCAGTTCTTC

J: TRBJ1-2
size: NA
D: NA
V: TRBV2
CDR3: CASSHDSNYGYTF
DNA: TGTGCCAGCAGCCACGACAGTAACTATGGCTACACCTTC

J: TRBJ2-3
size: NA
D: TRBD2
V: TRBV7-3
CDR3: CASRLAGSSTDTQYF
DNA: TGTGCCAGCCGGCTAGCGGGATCTAGCACAGATACGCAGTATTTT

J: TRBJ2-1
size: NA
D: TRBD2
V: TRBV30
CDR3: CAWSALAAYNEQFF
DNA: TGTGCCTGGAGTGCACTAGCGGCCTACAATGAGCAGTTCTTC

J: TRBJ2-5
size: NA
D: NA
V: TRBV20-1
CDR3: CSGVVWETQYF
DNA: TGCAGTGGGGTGGTGTGGGAGACCCAGTACTTC

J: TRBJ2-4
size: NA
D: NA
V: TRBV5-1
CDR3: CASSSDFLGDIQYF
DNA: TGCGCCAGCAGCTCGGACTTTCTTGGGGACATTCAGTACTTC

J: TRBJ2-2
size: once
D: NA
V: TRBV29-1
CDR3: CSARGSGHLTGELFF
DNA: TGCAGCGCCCGGGGGAGTGGGCACCTCACCGGGGAGCTGTTTTTT

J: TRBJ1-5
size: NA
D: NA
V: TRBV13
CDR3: CASSYPNYSNQPQHF
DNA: TGTGCCAGCAGCTACCCAAATTATAGCAATCAGCCCCAGCATTTT

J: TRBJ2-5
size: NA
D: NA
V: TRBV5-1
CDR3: CASSPGLQETQYF
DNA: TGCGCCAGCAGCCCCGGCCTCCAAGAGACCCAGTACTTC

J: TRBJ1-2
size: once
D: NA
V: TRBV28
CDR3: CASSRALYGYTF
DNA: TGTGCCAGCTCTAGGGCTCTCTATGGCTACACCTTC

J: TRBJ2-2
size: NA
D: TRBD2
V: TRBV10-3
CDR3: CAITRTSTGELFF
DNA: TGTGCCATCACCCGGACTAGCACCGGGGAGCTGTTTTTT

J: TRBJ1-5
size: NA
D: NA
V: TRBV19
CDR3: CASSRSSRGQGNQPQHF
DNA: TGTGCCAGTAGTAGGTCCTCCCGGGGTCAAGGCAATCAGCCCCAGCATTTT

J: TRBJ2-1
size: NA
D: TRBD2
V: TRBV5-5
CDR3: CASKNRDYDNEQFF
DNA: TGTGCCAGCAAAAACCGGGACTACGACAATGAGCAGTTCTTC

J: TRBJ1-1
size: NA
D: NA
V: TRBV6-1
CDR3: CASRPSGVLTEAFF
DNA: TGTGCCAGCAGGCCGTCAGGGGTACTCACTGAAGCTTTCTTT

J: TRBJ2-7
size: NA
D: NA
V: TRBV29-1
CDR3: CSVARDSYEQYF
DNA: TGCAGCGTTGCGCGGGACTCCTACGAGCAGTACTTC

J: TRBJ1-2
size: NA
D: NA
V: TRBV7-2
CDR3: CASSFSLGVNYGYTF
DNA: TGTGCCAGCAGCTTCTCGCTAGGGGTAAACTATGGCTACACCTTC

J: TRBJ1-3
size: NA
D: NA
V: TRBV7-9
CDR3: CASSLEGNTIYF
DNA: TGTGCCAGCAGCCTCGAAGGAAACACCATATATTTT

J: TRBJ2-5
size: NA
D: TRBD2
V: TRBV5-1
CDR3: CASSSSGQGETQYF
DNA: TGCGCCAGCAGCTCTAGCGGCCAAGGAGAGACCCAGTACTTC

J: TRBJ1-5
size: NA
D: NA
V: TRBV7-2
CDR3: CASSLETPGRTYQPQHF
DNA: TGTGCCAGCAGCTTAGAGACCCCGGGACGGACTTATCAGCCCCAGCATTTT

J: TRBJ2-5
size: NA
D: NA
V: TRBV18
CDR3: CASSPTDGAETQYF
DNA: TGTGCCAGCTCACCAACCGACGGTGCCGAGACCCAGTACTTC

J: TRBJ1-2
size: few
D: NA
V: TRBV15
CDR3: CATSRGGAPRISGYTF
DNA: TGTGCCACCAGCAGAGGAGGGGCTCCCCGGATCTCTGGCTACACCTTC

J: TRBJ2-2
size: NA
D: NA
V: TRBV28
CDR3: CASTNIGGVGELFF
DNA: TGTGCCAGCACCAATATCGGAGGGGTCGGGGAGCTGTTTTTT

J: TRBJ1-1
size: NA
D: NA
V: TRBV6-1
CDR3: CASSEAPTGLDPRNTEAFF
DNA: TGTGCCAGCAGTGAAGCCCCGACAGGTTTGGATCCCCGGAACACTGAAGCTTTCTTT

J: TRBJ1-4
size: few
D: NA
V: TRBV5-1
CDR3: CASSLEGSTNEKLFF
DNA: TGCGCCAGCAGCTTGGAGGGATCAACTAATGAAAAACTGTTTTTT

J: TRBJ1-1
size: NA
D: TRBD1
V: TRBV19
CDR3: CASSIIGGTGAVEAFF
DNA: TGTGCCAGTAGTATAATCGGGGGAACAGGGGCGGTTGAAGCTTTCTTT

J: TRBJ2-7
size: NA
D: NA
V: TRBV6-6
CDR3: CASSYATGNYEQYF
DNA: TGTGCCAGCAGTTACGCAACAGGGAACTACGAGCAGTACTTC